The clone carrying this TCR beta chain was seen once. From germline, CDR1 is ENHRY and CDR2 SYGVKD. Unmatched junction bases numbered 4, after V lost 4 bases and J lost 7 bases. This CDR3 has 13 amino acids. The data originate from a study of blood T cell repertoires in COVID-19. Across the whole study: Samples came from the United States, Italy and Spain, spanning acute and convalescent COVID-19. The cDNA or gDNA used as material had been derived from T cells, B-cell-depleted T cells, or PBMCs.

Under the authors' procedure: Reference gene primer amplification yielded estimated nucleated cell counts. The data were produced by immunoSEQ multiplex PCR, yet TCRdb's version contains in-frame clones alone and is incomplete. V and J calls plus clone size are reproduced from that table; the DNA served to infer D and trimming. The sample consists of 25,000 to 30,000 clones, 89% of them appearing once. V is TRBV10-3 and J is TRBJ2-1; 7 nucleotides line up with TRBD2. The clonotype originates from a human donor in a cohort sampled during active COVID-19. The source material was peripheral blood. The CDR3: CAISAAGLNEQFF. The DNA of the CDR3 is TGTGCCATCAGTGCAGCGGGGTTAAATGAGCAGTTCTTC.